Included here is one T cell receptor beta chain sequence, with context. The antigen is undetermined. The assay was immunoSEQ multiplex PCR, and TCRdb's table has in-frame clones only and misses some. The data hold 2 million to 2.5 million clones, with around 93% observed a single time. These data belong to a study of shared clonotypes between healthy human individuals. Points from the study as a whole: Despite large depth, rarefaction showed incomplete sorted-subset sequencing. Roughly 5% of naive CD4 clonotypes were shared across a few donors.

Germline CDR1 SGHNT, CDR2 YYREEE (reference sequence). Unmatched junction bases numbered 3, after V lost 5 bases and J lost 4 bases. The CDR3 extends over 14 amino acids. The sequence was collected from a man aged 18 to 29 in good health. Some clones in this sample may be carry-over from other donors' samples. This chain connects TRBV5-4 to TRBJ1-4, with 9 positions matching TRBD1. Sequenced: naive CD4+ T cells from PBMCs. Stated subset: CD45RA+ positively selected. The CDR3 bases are TGTGCCAGCAGGCCGGGACAGGGTAATGAAAAACTGTTTTTT. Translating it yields CASRPGQGNEKLFF. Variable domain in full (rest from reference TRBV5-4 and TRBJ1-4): ETGVTQSPTHLIKTRGQQVTLRCSSQSGHNTVSWYQQALGQGPQFIFQYYREEENGRGNFPPRFSGLQFPNYSSELNVNALELDDSALYLCASRPGQGNEKLFFGSGTQLSVL.